A selection of T cell receptor beta chains follows, all from one sample in a study of T-cell reconstitution after alpha-beta-depleted transplantation in children. TCRdb reanalysed the PCR reads using MiXCR and keeps one entry per CDR3 protein. Among some 450,000 distinct CDR3 sequences listed, roughly 44% were seen once. Sequenced here: PBMCs, sampled before TCRalphabeta/CD19-depleted stem cell transplant. The receptors were gathered from a girl aged 2 to 9 with aplastic anemia, due to receive a stem cell transplant. The conserved cysteine and the conserved F or W are not part of the CDR3 here. The D gene is left open where the match is weak.

CDR3,J,D,V
ASSLGGADIQY,TRBJ2-4,.,TRBV7-9
ASSPTTVPDSMNTEAF,TRBJ1-1,.,TRBV5-1
ASSQREGPYNEQF,TRBJ2-1,TRBD2,TRBV12-3/TRBV12-4
ASSAQFLYEQY,TRBJ2-7,.,TRBV7-2
ASSSGTVVSGANVLT,TRBJ2-6,TRBD1,TRBV5-1
ASSFSPAGGGTDTQY,TRBJ2-3,TRBD2,TRBV5-1
SANEDMNTEAF,TRBJ1-1,.,TRBV20-1
ASSSITGQGGNEQF,TRBJ2-1,TRBD1,TRBV5-1
SARGYTSPGPYEQY,TRBJ2-7,.,TRBV20-1
SARIDLGTQY,TRBJ2-3,.,TRBV20-1
ASSPDGSYGYT,TRBJ1-2,.,TRBV5-4
SARGEQTGLPRTGELF,TRBJ2-2,TRBD1,TRBV20-1
ASSQRTGIAGNTIY,TRBJ1-3,.,TRBV5-1
ASSLGGPNPTYEQY,TRBJ2-7,.,TRBV7-6
SARDGGEKLF,TRBJ1-4,.,TRBV20-1
SALASGRDQNEQF,TRBJ2-1,TRBD2,TRBV20-1
SARDGVYQETQY,TRBJ2-5,.,TRBV20-1
SARPPGYSPLH,TRBJ1-6,.,TRBV20-1
ASSKVKCFGNQPQH,TRBJ1-5,.,TRBV21-1
ASSFMDSPGGGYT,TRBJ1-2,.,TRBV12-3/TRBV12-4
SARDGSGRQGYT,TRBJ1-2,.,TRBV20-1
ASSSSSNTNTGELF,TRBJ2-2,.,TRBV7-8
ASSLAHEAF,TRBJ1-1,.,TRBV7-9
ASTLGPVPGTDTQY,TRBJ2-3,.,TRBV2
SARGRGGGPNYNEQF,TRBJ2-1,TRBD2,TRBV20-1
ASSSGPRAQY,TRBJ2-7,.,TRBV28
ASSLTSPQVDTQY,TRBJ2-3,.,TRBV5-1
ASSSPRAGGPEYHEQY,TRBJ2-7,TRBD2,TRBV7-6
ASSGTGGDEQF,TRBJ2-1,TRBD1,TRBV2
ASSLAGLHYNEQF,TRBJ2-1,.,TRBV7-2
SARDSGGANNEQF,TRBJ2-1,TRBD2,TRBV20-1
ASSFRPDRSSSYEQY,TRBJ2-7,TRBD1,TRBV5-1
ASSLAGSGVNYGYT,TRBJ1-2,.,TRBV5-1
ASSPGQGAQPQH,TRBJ1-5,TRBD1,TRBV27
SVERPDGDTDTQY,TRBJ2-3,.,TRBV29-1
ASSLARGGETQY,TRBJ2-5,TRBD2,TRBV5-4
SASGTTDTYEQY,TRBJ2-7,TRBD2,TRBV20-1
ASSLDSPYGSEQF,TRBJ2-1,.,TRBV5-1
ASSPQRGQPQH,TRBJ1-5,.,TRBV6-1
ASRAGGRQTVETQY,TRBJ2-5,.,TRBV5-1
ASPPKGSLLGETQY,TRBJ2-5,.,TRBV7-3
SVVILGGNTIY,TRBJ1-3,.,TRBV29-1
ASSYRTAAGSPLH,TRBJ1-6,.,TRBV28
ASSRLGTENNQPQH,TRBJ1-5,TRBD1,TRBV12-3/TRBV12-4